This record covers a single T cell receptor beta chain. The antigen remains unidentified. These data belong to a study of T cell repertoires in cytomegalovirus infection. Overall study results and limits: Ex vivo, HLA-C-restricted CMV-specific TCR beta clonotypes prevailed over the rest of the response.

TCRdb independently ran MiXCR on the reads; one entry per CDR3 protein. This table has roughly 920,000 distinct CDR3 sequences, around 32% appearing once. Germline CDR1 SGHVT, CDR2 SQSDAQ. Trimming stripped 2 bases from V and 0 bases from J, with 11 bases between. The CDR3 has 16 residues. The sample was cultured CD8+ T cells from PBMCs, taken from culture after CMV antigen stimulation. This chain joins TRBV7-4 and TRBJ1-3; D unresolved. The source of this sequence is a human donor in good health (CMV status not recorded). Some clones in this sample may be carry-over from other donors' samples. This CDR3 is CASSLKRRSSGNTIYF. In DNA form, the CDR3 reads TGTGCCAGCAGCTTAAAGCGCAGGTCCTCTGGAAACACCATATATTTT.